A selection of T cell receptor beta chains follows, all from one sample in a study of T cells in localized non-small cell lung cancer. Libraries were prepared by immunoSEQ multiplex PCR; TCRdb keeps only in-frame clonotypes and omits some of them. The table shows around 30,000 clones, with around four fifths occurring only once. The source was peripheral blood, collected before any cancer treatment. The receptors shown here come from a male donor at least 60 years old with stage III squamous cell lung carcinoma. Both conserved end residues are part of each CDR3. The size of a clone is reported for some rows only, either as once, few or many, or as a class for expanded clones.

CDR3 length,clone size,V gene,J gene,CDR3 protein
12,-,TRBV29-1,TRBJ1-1,CSARAGDTEAFF
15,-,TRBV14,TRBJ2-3,CASSPGRLSTDTQYF
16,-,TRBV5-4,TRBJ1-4,CASSLDKGQGNEKLFF
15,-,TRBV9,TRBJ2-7,CASSAETGRGYEQYF
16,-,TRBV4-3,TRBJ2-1,CASSQDVSGRNNEQFF
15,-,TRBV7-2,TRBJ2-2,CASSQRTGNTGELFF
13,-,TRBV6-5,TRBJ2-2,CASVSENTGELFF
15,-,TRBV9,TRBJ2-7,CASSGEGEVSYEQYF
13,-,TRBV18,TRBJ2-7,CASSFGIIDEQYF
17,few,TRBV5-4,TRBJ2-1,CASSQEVTSGSGHEQFF
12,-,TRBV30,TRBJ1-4,CAWSHRMGKLFF
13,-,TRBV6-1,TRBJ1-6,CASKQGAGSPLHF
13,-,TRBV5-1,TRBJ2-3,CASTGGEVDTQYF
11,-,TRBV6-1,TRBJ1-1,CASERGPEAFF
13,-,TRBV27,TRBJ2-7,CASSFDGYYEQYF